This TCR beta chain derives from a study of cytomegalovirus exposure and HLA in healthy donors. On this clone: Its antigen is as yet unknown.

Study-level points and caveats: In a later analysis, an Asian-associated ancestry cluster reportedly showed fewer N-insertions than the roughly 730-donor mean.

CDR3 length equals 14 residues. The germline V gene has CDR1 MNHEY and CDR2 SMNVEV (reference sequence). The ends were cut back, 3 bases at V and 3 bases at J, with 12 bases in the middle. PCR primers comprised 60 Vbeta and 13 Jbeta primers. The table came from immunoSEQ multiplex PCR; TCRdb's copy has only in-frame clones and leaves some out. The data contain about 130,000 clones, about 61% of them singletons. The source of this sequence is a woman aged 40 to 50 in good health and CMV-seronegative. This rearrangement joins TRBV27 to TRBJ2-7; D uncertain. The sequenced sample consisted of PBMCs. CDR3 amino acids: CASSFKQKSYEQYF. CDR3 in DNA: TGTGCCAGCAGTTTCAAACAGAAGAGCTACGAGCAGTACTTC.